This T cell receptor beta chain was sequenced for a study of lymphopenia after photon versus proton radiotherapy (dated by TCRdb to between 2018 and 2020). Looking at the study overall: The immunological effects of photon versus proton radiation therapy were compared in patients with gastrointestinal tumors who developed high-grade lymphopenia. The cohort included around 22 patients with gastrointestinal tumors who developed lymphopenia after receiving either photon or proton therapy. The goal of the study was to describe how the two radiation modalities differ in their effects on the immune system. What the research found in general, with its limitations: The authors looked at the survival association only in patients who died, and they framed better survival with proton therapy as a possibility rather than a demonstrated result. Across the cohort, among patients who died, a greater drop in TCR diversity after the nadir was inversely correlated with overall survival time. After the lymphocyte count nadir, photon-treated repertoires showed oligoclonal expansion, especially of CD8+ Temra cells, which drove the drop in diversity. Proton-treated patients stayed relatively stable during treatment, while photon-treated patients lost naive T cells and TCR diversity and gained effector/memory populations.

With regard to this clone: This clone's antigen is unknown. The sample holds no much larger clone one base away, and base qualities are not on file.

Relative to germline, V is 4 bases shorter and J is 3 bases shorter, with 11 bases between their ends. The germline V gene provides CDR1 SGDLS and CDR2 YYNGEE. The CDR3 sequence holds 13 residues, the cysteine and phenylalanine included. This entry keeps only the CDR3 DNA: 39 bases, framed from base 1. Receptors were amplified or captured by the immunoSEQ multiplex PCR assay. T cell repertoires were profiled by deep sequencing of rearranged TCR beta loci, alongside multiparametric flow cytometry. TCRdb took over this immuneACCESS table, retaining in-frame rearrangements with V and J assigned. Such tables are incomplete; in checked studies, under half of the missing clones stem from an unresolved V gene, and the remainder is unexplained. The sample table holds roughly 32,000 clones, of which about 93% were seen once. The ten largest clones represent around 0.67% of the sample.

This sequence uses TRBV9 and TRBJ2-7, and the D gene may be TRBD2, 5 bases matching. The TCR originated in a woman aged 50 to 60 with cholangiocarcinoma. The specimen was peripheral blood, collected from a patient treated with photon-based radiotherapy. The nucleotide sequence reads as follows: TGTGCCAGCAGCCGGACGGACTTCTACGAGCAGTACTTC. Its protein reads: CASSRTDFYEQYF.